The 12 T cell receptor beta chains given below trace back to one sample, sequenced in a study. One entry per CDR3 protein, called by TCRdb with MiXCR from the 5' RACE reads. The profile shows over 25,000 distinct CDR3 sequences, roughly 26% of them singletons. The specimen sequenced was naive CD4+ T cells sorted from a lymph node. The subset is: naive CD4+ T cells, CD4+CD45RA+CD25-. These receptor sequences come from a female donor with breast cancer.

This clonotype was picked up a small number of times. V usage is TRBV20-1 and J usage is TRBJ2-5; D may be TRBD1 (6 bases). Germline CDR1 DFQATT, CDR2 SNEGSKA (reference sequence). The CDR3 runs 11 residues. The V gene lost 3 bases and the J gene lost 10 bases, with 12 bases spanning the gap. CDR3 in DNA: TGCAGTGCTAGTTCCCGGGACAACCAGTACTTC. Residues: CSASSRDNQYF.

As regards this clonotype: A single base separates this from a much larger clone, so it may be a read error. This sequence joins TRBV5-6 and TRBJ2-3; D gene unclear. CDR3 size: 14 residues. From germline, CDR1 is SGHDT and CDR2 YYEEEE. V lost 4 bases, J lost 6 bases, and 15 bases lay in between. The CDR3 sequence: CASSMSHVADTQYF. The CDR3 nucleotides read TGTGCCAGCAGCATGTCTCACGTGGCGGATACGCAGTATTTT.

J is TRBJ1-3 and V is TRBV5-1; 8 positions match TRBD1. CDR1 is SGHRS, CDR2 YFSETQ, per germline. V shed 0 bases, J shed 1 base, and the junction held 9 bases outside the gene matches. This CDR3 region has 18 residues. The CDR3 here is CASSLAGTGAGSGNTIYF. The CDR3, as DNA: TGCGCCAGCAGCTTGGCTGGGACAGGAGCTGGATCTGGAAACACCATATATTTT.

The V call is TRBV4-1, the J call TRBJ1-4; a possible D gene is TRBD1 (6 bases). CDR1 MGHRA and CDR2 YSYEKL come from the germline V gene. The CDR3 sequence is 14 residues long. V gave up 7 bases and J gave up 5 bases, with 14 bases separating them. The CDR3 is CASTTRDNNEKLFF. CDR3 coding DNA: TGCGCCAGCACGACACGGGACAACAATGAAAAACTGTTTTTT.

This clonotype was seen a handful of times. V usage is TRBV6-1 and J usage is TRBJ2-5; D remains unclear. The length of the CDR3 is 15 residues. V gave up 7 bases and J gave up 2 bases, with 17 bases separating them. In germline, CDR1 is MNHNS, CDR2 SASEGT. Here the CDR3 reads CASNPSLSPQETQYF. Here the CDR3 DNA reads TGTGCCAGCAATCCCTCCCTGAGCCCTCAAGAGACCCAGTACTTC.

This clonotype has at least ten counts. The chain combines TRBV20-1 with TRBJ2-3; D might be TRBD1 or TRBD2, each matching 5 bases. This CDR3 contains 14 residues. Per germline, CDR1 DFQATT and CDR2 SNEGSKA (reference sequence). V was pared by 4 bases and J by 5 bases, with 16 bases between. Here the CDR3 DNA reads TGCAGTGCTACTAGGGGAGACAGTCAAGATACGCAGTATTTT. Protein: CSATRGDSQDTQYF.

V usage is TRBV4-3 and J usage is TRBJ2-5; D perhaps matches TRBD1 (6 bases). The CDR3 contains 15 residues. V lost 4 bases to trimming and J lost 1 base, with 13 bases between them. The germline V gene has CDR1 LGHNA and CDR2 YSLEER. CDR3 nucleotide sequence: TGCGCCAGCAGCCCCGGAGACAGGAGCCAAGAGACCCAGTACTTC. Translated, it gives CASSPGDRSQETQYF.

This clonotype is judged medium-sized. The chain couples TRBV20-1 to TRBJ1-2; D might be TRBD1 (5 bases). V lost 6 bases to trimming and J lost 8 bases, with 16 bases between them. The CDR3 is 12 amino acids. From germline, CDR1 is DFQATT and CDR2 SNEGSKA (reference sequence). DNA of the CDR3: TGCAGTGCCGACCTCAGGGTCGGGGGCTACACCTTC. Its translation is CSADLRVGGYTF.

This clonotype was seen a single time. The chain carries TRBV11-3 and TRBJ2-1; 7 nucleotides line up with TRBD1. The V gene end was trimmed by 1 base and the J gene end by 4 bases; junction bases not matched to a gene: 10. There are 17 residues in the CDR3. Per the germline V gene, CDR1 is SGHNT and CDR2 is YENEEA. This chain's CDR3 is CASSLGTGARGYNEQFF. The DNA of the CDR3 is TGTGCCAGCAGCTTAGGAACAGGGGCCCGAGGTTACAATGAGCAGTTCTTC.

CDR3 region: CATSSDIGSVNTEAFF. CDR3 nucleotides: TGTGCCACCAGTTCTGATATAGGGTCGGTGAACACTGAAGCTTTCTTT. The chain has TRBV15 and TRBJ1-1, with no clear D. Trimming took off 6 bases at V and 0 bases at J, with 17 bases between the two ends. Germline lookup yields CDR1 LNHNV and CDR2 YYDKDF (reference sequence). The CDR3 is 16 amino acids.

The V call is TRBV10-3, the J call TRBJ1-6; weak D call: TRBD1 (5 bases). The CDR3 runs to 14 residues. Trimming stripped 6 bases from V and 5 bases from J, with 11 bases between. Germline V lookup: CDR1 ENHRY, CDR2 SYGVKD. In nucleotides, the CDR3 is TGTGCCATCAGGGGGACGGGAAATAATTCACCCCTCCACTTT. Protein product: CAIRGTGNNSPLHF.

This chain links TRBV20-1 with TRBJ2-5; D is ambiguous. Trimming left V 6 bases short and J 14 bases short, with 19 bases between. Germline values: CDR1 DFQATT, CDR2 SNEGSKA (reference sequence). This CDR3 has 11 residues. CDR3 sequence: CSALIRTFIYF. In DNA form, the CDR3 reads TGCAGTGCCCTTATACGAACGTTCATTTACTTC.